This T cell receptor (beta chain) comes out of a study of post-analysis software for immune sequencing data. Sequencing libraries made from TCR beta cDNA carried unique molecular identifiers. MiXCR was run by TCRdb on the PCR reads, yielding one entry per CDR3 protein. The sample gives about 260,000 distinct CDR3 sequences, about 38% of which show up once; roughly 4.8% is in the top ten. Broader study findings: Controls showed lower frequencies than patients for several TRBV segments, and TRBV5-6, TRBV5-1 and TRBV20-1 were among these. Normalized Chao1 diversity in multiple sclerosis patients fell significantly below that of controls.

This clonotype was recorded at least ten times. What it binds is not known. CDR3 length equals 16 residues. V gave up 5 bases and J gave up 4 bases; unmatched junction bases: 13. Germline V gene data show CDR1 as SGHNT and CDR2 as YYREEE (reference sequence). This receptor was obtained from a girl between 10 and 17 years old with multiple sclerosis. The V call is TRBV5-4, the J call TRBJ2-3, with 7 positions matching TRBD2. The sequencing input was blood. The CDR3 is CASSWGGRGSADTQYF. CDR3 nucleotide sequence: TGTGCCAGCAGTTGGGGAGGGCGGGGGTCAGCAGATACGCAGTATTTT.